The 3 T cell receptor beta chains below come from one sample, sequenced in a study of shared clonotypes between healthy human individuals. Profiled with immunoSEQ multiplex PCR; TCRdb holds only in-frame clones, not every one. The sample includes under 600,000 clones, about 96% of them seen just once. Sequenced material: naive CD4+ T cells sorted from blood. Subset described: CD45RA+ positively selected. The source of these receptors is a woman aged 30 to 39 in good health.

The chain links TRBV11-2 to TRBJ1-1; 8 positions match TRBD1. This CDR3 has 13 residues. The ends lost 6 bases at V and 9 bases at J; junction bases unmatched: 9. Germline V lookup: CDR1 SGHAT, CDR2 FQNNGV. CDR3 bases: TGTGCCAGCAGTAATGACAGGGGAGGTAAAGCTTTCTTT. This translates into CASSNDRGGKAFF.

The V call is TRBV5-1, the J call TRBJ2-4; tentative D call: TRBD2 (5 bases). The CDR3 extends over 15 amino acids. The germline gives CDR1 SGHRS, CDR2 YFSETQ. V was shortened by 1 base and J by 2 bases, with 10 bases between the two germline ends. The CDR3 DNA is TGCGCCAGCAGCTTGTCTCCGGGATCCAAAAACATTCAGTACTTC. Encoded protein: CASSLSPGSKNIQYF.

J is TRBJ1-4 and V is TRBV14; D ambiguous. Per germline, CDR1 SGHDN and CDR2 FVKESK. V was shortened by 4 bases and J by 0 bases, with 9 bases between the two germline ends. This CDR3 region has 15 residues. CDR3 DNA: TGTGCCAGCAGCCGGTTTTTGGCAACTAATGAAAAACTGTTTTTT. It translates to CASSRFLATNEKLFF.